This T cell receptor beta chain was identified in a study of blood T cell repertoires in COVID-19. Measured with immunoSEQ multiplex PCR; TCRdb has only the in-frame clones, and not every one. The table shows 80,000 to 100,000 clones, with approximately 86% occurring only once. The sequence was obtained from a man aged 65 to 79 with active or convalescent COVID-19. Specimen: peripheral blood.

CDR3 sequence (DNA): TGCGCCAGCAGCCAAGCGCTGGACAGGGCCTACGAGCAGTACTTC. This sequence encodes CASSQALDRAYEQYF. The chain links TRBV4-3 to TRBJ2-7; TRBD1 matches at 8 bases. Germline V gene lookup returns CDR1 LGHNA and CDR2 YSLEER. The length of the CDR3 is 15 residues. V trimming: 1 base; J trimming: 2 bases; junction bases outside the gene matches: 4.